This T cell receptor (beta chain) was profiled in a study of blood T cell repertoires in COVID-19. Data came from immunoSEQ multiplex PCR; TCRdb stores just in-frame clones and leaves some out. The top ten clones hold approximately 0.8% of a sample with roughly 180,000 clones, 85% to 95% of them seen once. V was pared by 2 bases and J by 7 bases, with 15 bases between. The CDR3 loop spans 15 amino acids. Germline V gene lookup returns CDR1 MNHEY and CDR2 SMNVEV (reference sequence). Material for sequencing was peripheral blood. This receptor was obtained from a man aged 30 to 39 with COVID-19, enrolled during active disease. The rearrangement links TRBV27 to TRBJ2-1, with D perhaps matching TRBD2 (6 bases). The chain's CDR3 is CASSLIPSVSNEQFF. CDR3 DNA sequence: TGTGCCAGCAGTTTAATTCCTAGCGTTAGTAATGAGCAGTTCTTC.